This T cell receptor (beta chain) was sequenced in a study of T-cell reconstitution after alpha-beta-depleted transplantation in children. Preparation of the TCRbeta library used unique molecular identifiers. TCRdb re-called the PCR reads with MiXCR, one entry per CDR3 protein. In the table there are some 520,000 distinct CDR3 sequences, approximately 32% of which are singletons. There are 16 residues in the CDR3. Per the germline V gene, CDR1 is LGHNA and CDR2 is YSLEER. V was cut by 5 bases and J by 0 bases, with 11 bases left in between. V usage is TRBV4-3 and J usage is TRBJ2-6, with D perhaps TRBD2 (5 bases). The clonotype comes from a human donor who donated a stem cell graft to a child with aplastic anemia. This specimen consisted of PBMCs from the stem cell graft donor, obtained from the stem cell graft. For the CDR3, the DNA is TGCGCCAGCAGCTCGGACGGGAACTCTGGGGCCAACGTCCTGACTTTC. It is translated as CASSSDGNSGANVLTF.